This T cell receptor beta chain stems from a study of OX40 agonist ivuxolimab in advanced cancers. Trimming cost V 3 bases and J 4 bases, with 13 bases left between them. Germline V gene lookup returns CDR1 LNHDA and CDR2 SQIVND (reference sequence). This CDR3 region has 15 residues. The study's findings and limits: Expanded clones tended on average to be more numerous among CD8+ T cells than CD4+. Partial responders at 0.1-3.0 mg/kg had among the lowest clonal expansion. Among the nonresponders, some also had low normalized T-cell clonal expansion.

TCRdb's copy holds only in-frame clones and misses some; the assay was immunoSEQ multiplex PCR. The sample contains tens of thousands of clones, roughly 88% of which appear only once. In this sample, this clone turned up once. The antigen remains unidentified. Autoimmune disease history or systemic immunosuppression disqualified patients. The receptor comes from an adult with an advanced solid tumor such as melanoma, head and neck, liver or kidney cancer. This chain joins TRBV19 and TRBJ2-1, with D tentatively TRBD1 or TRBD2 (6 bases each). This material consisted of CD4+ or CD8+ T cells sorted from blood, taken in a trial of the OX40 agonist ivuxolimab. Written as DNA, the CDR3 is TGTGCCAGTAGTATTAAGGGGGGTAAATACAATGAGCAGTTCTTC. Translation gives CASSIKGGKYNEQFF.